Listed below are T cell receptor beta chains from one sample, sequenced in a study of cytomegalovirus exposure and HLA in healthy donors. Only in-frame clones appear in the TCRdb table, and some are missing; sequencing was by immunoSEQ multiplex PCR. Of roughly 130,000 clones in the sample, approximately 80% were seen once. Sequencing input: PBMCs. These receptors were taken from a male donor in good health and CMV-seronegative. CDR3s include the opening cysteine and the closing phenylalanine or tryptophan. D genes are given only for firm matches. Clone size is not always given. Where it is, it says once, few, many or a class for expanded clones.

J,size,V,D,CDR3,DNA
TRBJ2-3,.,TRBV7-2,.,CASSVVAASTDTQYF,TGTGCCAGCAGCGTGGTAGCGGCTAGCACAGATACGCAGTATTTT
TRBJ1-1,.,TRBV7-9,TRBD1,CASSDRDGAEAFF,TGTGCCAGCAGCGACAGGGACGGAGCTGAAGCTTTCTTT
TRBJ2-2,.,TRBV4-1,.,CASSQEAGIGELFF,TGCGCCAGCAGCCAAGAAGCAGGGATCGGGGAGCTGTTTTTT
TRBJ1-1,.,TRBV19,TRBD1,CASSFRGLNTEAFF,TGTGCCAGTAGTTTCAGGGGGCTGAACACTGAAGCTTTCTTT
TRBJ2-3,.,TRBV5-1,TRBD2,CASSLSPSGVGDTQYF,TGCGCCAGCAGCTTGAGTCCTAGCGGGGTGGGGGATACGCAGTATTTT
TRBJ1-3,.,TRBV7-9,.,CASSLAARPSGNTIYF,TGTGCCAGCAGCTTAGCAGCTAGACCCTCTGGAAACACCATATATTTT
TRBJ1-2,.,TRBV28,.,CASSLGAGRNYGYTF,TGTGCCAGCAGCCTGGGGGCAGGGCGCAACTATGGCTACACCTTC
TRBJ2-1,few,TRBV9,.,CASSGRQSNEQFF,TGTGCCAGCAGCGGGAGACAGAGCAATGAGCAGTTCTTC
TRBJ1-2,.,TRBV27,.,CASSSTGLGTRGYTF,TGTGCCAGCAGTTCGACAGGTCTCGGAACGCGGGGCTACACCTTC
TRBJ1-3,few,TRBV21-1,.,CASSKVGRTSSGNTIYF,TGTGCCAGCAGCAAAGTAGGCAGGACTAGCTCTGGAAACACCATATATTTT
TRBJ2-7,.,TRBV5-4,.,CASSLQVGEQYF,TGTGCCAGCAGCTTACAGGTCGGCGAGCAGTACTTC
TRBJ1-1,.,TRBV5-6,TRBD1,CASSPVGRQGVNTEAFF,TGTGCCAGCAGCCCGGTTGGGAGGCAGGGGGTGAACACTGAAGCTTTCTTT
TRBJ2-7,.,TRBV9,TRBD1,CASTLGQYSYEQYF,TGTGCCAGCACCCTGGGACAGTATTCCTACGAGCAGTACTTC
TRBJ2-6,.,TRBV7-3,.,CASSLMRRPDSGANVLTF,TGTGCCAGCAGCTTAATGCGCCGCCCCGACTCTGGGGCCAACGTCCTGACTTTC
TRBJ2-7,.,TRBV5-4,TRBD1,CASSFSRQGDHEQYF,TGTGCCAGCAGCTTCTCCAGACAGGGGGACCACGAGCAGTACTTC
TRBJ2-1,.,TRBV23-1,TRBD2,CASSQSRLAENNEQFF,TGCGCCAGCAGTCAATCCAGGCTAGCGGAGAACAATGAGCAGTTCTTC
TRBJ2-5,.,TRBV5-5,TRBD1,CASSRDSQETQYF,TGTGCCAGCAGTCGGGACAGCCAAGAGACCCAGTACTTC
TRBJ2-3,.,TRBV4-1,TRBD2,CASSRGSGVDTQYF,TGCGCCAGCAGCCGCGGTAGCGGGGTAGATACGCAGTATTTT
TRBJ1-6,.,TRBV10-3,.,CAISDLKTPRNSPLHF,TGTGCCATCAGCGATCTTAAAACTCCACGTAATTCACCCCTCCACTTT
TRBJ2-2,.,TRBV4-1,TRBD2,CASSSGLAVTGELFF,TGCGCCAGCAGCTCGGGACTAGCGGTCACCGGGGAGCTGTTTTTT
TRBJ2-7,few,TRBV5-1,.,CASSGDNSYEQYF,TGCGCCAGCAGCGGGGACAACTCCTACGAGCAGTACTTC
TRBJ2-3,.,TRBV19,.,CASSWHDTQYF,TGTGCCAGTAGTTGGCATGATACGCAGTATTTT
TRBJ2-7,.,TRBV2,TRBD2,CASRPSLAGKQYF,TGTGCCAGCAGGCCAAGCCTAGCGGGAAAGCAGTACTTC
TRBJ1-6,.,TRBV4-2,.,CASSQDRVISPLHF,TGTGCCAGCAGCCAAGACAGGGTAATATCACCCCTCCACTTT
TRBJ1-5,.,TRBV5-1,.,CASSLAGGLEQPQHF,TGCGCCAGCAGCTTGGCCGGGGGGCTGGAGCAGCCCCAGCATTTT
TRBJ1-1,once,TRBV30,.,CAWSVTDTSEAFF,TGTGCCTGGAGCGTGACAGACACATCTGAAGCTTTCTTT
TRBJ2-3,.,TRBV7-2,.,CASSSSRFTDTQYF,TGTGCCAGCAGCTCCTCTAGATTCACAGATACGCAGTATTTT
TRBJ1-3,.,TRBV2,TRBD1,CASPSPTGPSGNTIYF,TGTGCCAGTCCTTCCCCGACAGGGCCCTCTGGAAACACCATATATTTT
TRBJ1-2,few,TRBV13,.,CASSLTENYGYTF,TGTGCCAGCAGCTTGACTGAAAACTATGGCTACACCTTC
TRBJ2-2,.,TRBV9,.,CASSVSGANTGELFF,TGTGCCAGCAGCGTCTCAGGGGCCAACACCGGGGAGCTGTTTTTT
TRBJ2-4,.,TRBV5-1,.,CASSLGGAGASYIDSQYF,TGCGCCAGCAGCTTGGGGGGAGCAGGGGCCTCTTATATTGACAGTCAGTACTTC
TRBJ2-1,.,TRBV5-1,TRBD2,CASSTGTSGLYNEQFF,TGCGCCAGCAGCACCGGGACTAGCGGGCTATACAATGAGCAGTTCTTC
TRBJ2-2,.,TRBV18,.,CASSNKQVTTGELFF,TGTGCCAGCTCAAACAAACAGGTTACCACCGGGGAGCTGTTTTTT
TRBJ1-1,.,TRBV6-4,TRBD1,CASSPGTGRAFF,TGTGCCAGCAGTCCCGGGACAGGGAGAGCTTTCTTT
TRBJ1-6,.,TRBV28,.,CASSLGPYNSPLHF,TGTGCCAGCAGTTTAGGGCCCTATAATTCACCCCTCCACTTT
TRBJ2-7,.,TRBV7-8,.,CASRAGGYEQYF,TGTGCCAGCCGGGCCGGGGGCTACGAGCAGTACTTC
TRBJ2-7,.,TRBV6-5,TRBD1,CASSRQGSPPYEQYF,TGTGCCAGCAGCCGACAGGGGAGCCCCCCCTACGAGCAGTACTTC
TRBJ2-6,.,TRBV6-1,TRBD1,CASGGTVSNGLTF,TGTGCCAGCGGTGGGACAGTATCCAACGGCCTGACTTTC
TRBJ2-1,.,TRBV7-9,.,CASSLGGRVGDEQFF,TGTGCCAGCAGCTTAGGGGGCAGGGTAGGCGATGAGCAGTTCTTC
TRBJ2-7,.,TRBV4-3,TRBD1,CASSQGSGGVYEQYF,TGCGCCAGCAGCCAAGGATCAGGGGGCGTTTACGAGCAGTACTTC